The clone carrying this T cell receptor (beta chain) was found many times. Its antigen remains unknown. The ends were cut back, 1 base at V and 2 bases at J, with 21 bases in the middle. The V gene's germline CDR1 is SGHTA and CDR2 FQGNSA. This CDR3 is 18 amino acids long. This sample is part of a study of CD8+CD57+ T cells in acquired aplastic anemia. About the study: DNA from sorted CD4+ and CD8+ cells averaged around 3 ug. Findings and limits, study-wide: The number of CD8+ CDR3 sequences shared by patients and controls was roughly 31.

TCR beta VDJ and CDR3 profiles were obtained from a genomic DNA template. MiXCR, applied by TCRdb to the reads, yields one record per CDR3 protein. The sample contains about 420,000 distinct CDR3 sequences, 60% to 80% of which appear only once. The sequence derives from a human donor in good health, serving as a control. The sample taken for sequencing was sorted CD4+, CD8+, or CD8+CD57+ T cells (not recorded which) from PBMCs. The chain joins TRBV7-2 to TRBJ2-7; tentative D call: TRBD1 (6 bases). CDR3 sequence reads: CASSLGGQGPWGAYEQYF. The CDR3 DNA sequence: TGTGCCAGCAGCTTAGGGGGGCAGGGTCCATGGGGCGCCTACGAGCAGTACTTC.